These 30 T cell receptor beta chains came from one sample sequenced in a study of molecular identifiers for immune sequencing clone quantification. TCRdb fed the PCR reads into MiXCR, producing one record per CDR3 protein. There are about 630,000 distinct CDR3 sequences in the sample; about 25% occur only once, and 0.6% to 0.9% lies in the top ten. Specimen: naive CD8+ T cells from blood, with Jurkat cell RNA spiked in. Subset reported: FACS-sorted CD8+CD4-CCR7+CD45RA+ naive T cells. These receptors were collected from a human donor in good health. Some libraries in this study had Jurkat cell RNA spiked in.

This clonotype was counted a few times. The chain uses TRBV20-1 and TRBJ2-2, with 11 bases identical to TRBD2. CDR1 and CDR2 from the germline V gene are DFQATT and SNEGSKA (reference sequence). The V segment lost 6 bases and the J segment 0 bases; nucleotides outside the gene matches: 6. This CDR3 is built from 16 residues. CDR3 in DNA: TGCAGTGCCTTGGGACTAGCGGAAACGAACACCGGGGAGCTGTTTTTT. This gives the protein CSALGLAETNTGELFF.

This clonotype has at least ten counts. The chain uses TRBV14 and TRBJ1-1; D unresolved. CDR3 size: 14 residues. Germline loops: CDR1 SGHDN, CDR2 FVKESK. Trimming left V 2 bases short and J 3 bases short, with 10 bases between. The CDR3 nucleotides read TGTGCCAGCAGCCAATCCGGACTTGACACTGAAGCTTTCTTT. Its protein product is CASSQSGLDTEAFF. The variable domain in full, completed from reference TRBV14 and TRBJ1-1, reads EAGVTQFPSHSVIEKGQTVTLRCDPISGHDNLYWYRRVMGKEIKFLLHFVKESKQDESGMPNNRFLAERTGGTYSTLKVQPAELEDSGVYFCASSQSGLDTEAFFGQGTRLTVV.

This clonotype was observed many times. This chain uses TRBV20-1 with TRBJ2-3, with D possibly being TRBD2 (6 bases). Germline V CDR1 and CDR2: DFQATT, SNEGSKA (reference sequence). The CDR3 totals 19 residues. Trimming took off 1 base at V and 3 bases at J, with 26 bases between the two ends. The CDR3 is CSARGWGLVYGRRTDTQYF. For the CDR3, the DNA is TGCAGTGCTAGAGGATGGGGTCTGGTTTACGGGAGAAGAACAGATACGCAGTATTTT.

The sample holds many counts of this clonotype. This chain links TRBV6-1 with TRBJ1-1; D gene uncertain. CDR1 and CDR2 from the germline V gene are MNHNS and SASEGT. The CDR3 runs to 13 residues. Trimming left V 8 bases short and J 0 bases short, with 10 bases between. The CDR3 protein is CASCDGLNTEAFF. CDR3 in DNA: TGTGCCAGCTGCGACGGATTGAACACTGAAGCTTTCTTT.

This clonotype was recorded at least ten times. The V and J genes are TRBV7-9 and TRBJ1-3; D uncertain. V was pared by 5 bases and J by 2 bases, with 25 bases between. Germline loops: CDR1 SEHNR, CDR2 FQNEAQ (reference sequence). The CDR3 totals 19 residues. CDR3 in DNA: TGTGCCAGCAGCGGCTTGTTCCAGGTTGCCTTAGAAGCTGGAAACACCATATATTTT. It codes for CASSGLFQVALEAGNTIYF. The full variable domain, with the rest looked up from reference TRBV7-9 and TRBJ1-3, is DTGVSQNPRHKITKRGQNVTFRCDPISEHNRLYWYRQTLGQGPEFLTYFQNEAQLEKSRLLSDRFSAERPKGSFSTLEIQRTEQGDSAMYLCASSGLFQVALEAGNTIYFGEGSWLTVV.

This chain links TRBV12-3 or TRBV12-4 with TRBJ2-2, with 13 bases lining up with TRBD2. J gave up 4 bases and V 6 bases, and 5 bases lay outside the gene matches. The CDR3 has 16 residues. CDR3 protein: CASRRTSGGFTGELFF. In DNA form, the CDR3 reads TGTGCCAGCAGGAGGACTAGCGGGGGCTTCACCGGGGAGCTGTTTTTT.

A remark on this clonotype: With a much larger clone just one base away, this may be a read error. The rearrangement joins TRBV5-1 to TRBJ2-1; no firm D call. The CDR3 runs 12 residues. Germline V gene data show CDR1 as SGHRS and CDR2 as YFSETQ. CDR3 in DNA: TGCGCCGGCAGCCTGGGTGGGGATGAGCAGTTCTTC. Amino acids: CAGSLGGDEQFF.

Regarding this clonotype: Here the CDR3 omits its conserved ending phenylalanine or tryptophan, so a read error is the likely source. The chain combines TRBV7-3 with TRBJ2-3; TRBD2 matches 9 bases. Per the germline V gene, CDR1 is SGHTA and CDR2 is FQGTGA. The V segment lost 5 bases and the J segment 4 bases; nucleotides outside the gene matches: 13. This CDR3 is built from 17 residues. CDR3 sequence: CASSPLLAGEDADTQYL. DNA for the CDR3: TGTGCCAGCAGCCCCCTCTTAGCGGGAGAAGATGCAGATACGCAGTATTTA.

Note on this clonotype: A much larger clone lies one base from this, so it may be a read error. The chain has TRBV30 and TRBJ2-2, with D possibly TRBD2 on 6 matching bases. The germline gives CDR1 GTSNPN, CDR2 SVGIG (reference sequence). This CDR3 is 14 amino acids long. The CDR3, as DNA: TGTGCCTGGAGTGTACCCTCGAACACCGGGGGGCTGTTTTTT. This codes for CAWSVPSNTGGLFF.

This chain links TRBV12-3 or TRBV12-4 with TRBJ1-5; the D gene is possibly TRBD1 (5 bases). Trimming removed 6 bases from V and 2 bases from J, with 11 bases in between. CDR3 length equals 14 residues. CDR3 DNA: TGTGCCAGCAGCAGCTCCAGGGGCAATCAGCCCCAGCATTTT. Amino acid sequence: CASSSSRGNQPQHF.

This clonotype was seen only a few times. The chain carries TRBV3-1 and TRBJ2-1; tentative D call: TRBD2 (5 bases). The CDR3 extends over 18 amino acids. Trimming left V 2 bases short and J 4 bases short, with 21 bases between. Per germline, CDR1 LGHDT and CDR2 YNNKEL (reference sequence). CDR3 coding DNA: TGTGCCAGCAGCCAATCCCAAGTCCTAAGCGGCCTGTACAATGAGCAGTTCTTC. Its translation: CASSQSQVLSGLYNEQFF.

Worth noting for this clonotype: This may arise from a read error, as a much more abundant clone is one base away. The V and J genes are TRBV5-3 and TRBJ1-5; the D is unclear. TRBV5-3 is placed among ORFs of uncertain function. The CDR3 is made up of 15 amino acids. The ends were cut back, 8 bases at V and 5 bases at J, with 20 bases in the middle. CDR3 residues: CASNPWYGGDQPQHF. The CDR3 DNA reads TGTGCCAGCAACCCTTGGTATGGCGGGGATCAGCCCCAGCATTTT.

In this sample, this clonotype turned up many times. The chain couples TRBV2 to TRBJ1-5; D gene unclear. In germline, CDR1 is SNHLY, CDR2 FYNNEI. This CDR3 is 16 amino acids long. The ends were cut back, 3 bases at V and 0 bases at J, with 12 bases in the middle. The CDR3 is CASSEMRQTSNQPQHF. Here the CDR3 DNA reads TGTGCCAGCAGTGAGATGAGACAAACTAGCAATCAGCCCCAGCATTTT.

This sequence joins TRBV10-2 and TRBJ2-5; the match to TRBD2 covers 9 bases. With 4 bases clipped from V and 2 bases from J, the junction kept 2 bases outside the gene matches. Germline lookup yields CDR1 WSHSY and CDR2 SAAADI. This CDR3 has 14 amino acids. This CDR3 is CASSGTSVQETQYF. In nucleotides, the CDR3 is TGCGCCAGCAGTGGGACTAGCGTTCAAGAGACCCAGTACTTC.

This clonotype came up a few times. The chain combines TRBV20-1 with TRBJ2-2; a possible D gene is TRBD2 (5 bases). The CDR3 sequence is 15 residues long. V was clipped by 0 bases and J by 1 base, with 9 bases between them. Germline values: CDR1 DFQATT, CDR2 SNEGSKA (reference sequence). Here the CDR3 reads CSARDLRGNTGELFF. The CDR3 DNA reads TGCAGTGCTAGAGATCTTCGGGGGAACACCGGGGAGCTGTTTTTT.

This clonotype was seen ten or more times. The rearrangement joins TRBV9 to TRBJ2-2; 9 bases agree with TRBD2. V shed 5 bases, J shed 6 bases, and the junction held 2 bases outside the gene matches. The CDR3 covers 13 residues. Germline V gives CDR1 SGDLS, CDR2 YYNGEE. The CDR3 nucleotides are TGTGCCAGCAGTAGCGGGGGTTCCGGGGAGCTGTTTTTT. Protein product: CASSSGGSGELFF.

A remark on this clonotype: This sequence may be a read error, since a much larger clone differs from it by one base. The chain couples TRBV9 to TRBJ2-5; D is unresolved. Germline assignment: CDR1 SGDLS and CDR2 YYNGEE. V was clipped by 2 bases and J by 1 base, with 12 bases between them. The CDR3 runs to 15 residues. The CDR3 spells CASSVSYGRQETQYF. CDR3 nucleotides: TGTGCCAGCAGCGTGTCCTACGGGCGCCAAGAGACCCAGTACTTC. The full variable domain, its missing parts supplied by reference TRBV9 and TRBJ2-5, is DSGVTQTPKHLITATGQRVTLRCSPRSGDLSVYWYQQSLDQGLQFLIQYYNGEERAKGNILERFSAQQFPDLHSELNLSSLELGDSALYFCASSVSYGRQETQYFGPGTRLLVL.

This clonotype has at least ten counts. The genes are TRBV4-1 and TRBJ2-7; TRBD2 agrees at 7 bases. The CDR3 loop spans 16 amino acids. Trimming removed 3 bases from V and 3 bases from J; junction bases left unmatched: 11. In germline, CDR1 is MGHRA, CDR2 YSYEKL. The CDR3 protein is CASSHAQYSGDYEQYF. The CDR3 nucleotides read TGCGCCAGCAGCCACGCCCAGTACAGCGGGGACTACGAGCAGTACTTC.

V is TRBV15 and J is TRBJ2-7; the D gene is possibly TRBD1 (6 bases). V lost 1 base to trimming and J lost 6 bases, with 10 bases between them. From germline, CDR1 is LNHNV and CDR2 YYDKDF (reference sequence). The CDR3 has 13 residues. CDR3 nucleotide sequence: TGTGCCACCAGCAGAGTATTAGGGGGCGAGCAGTACTTC. Translating it yields CATSRVLGGEQYF.

A remark on this clonotype: At one end, the junction sequence differs from germline, possibly due to a read error. This sequence joins TRBV20-1 and TRBJ2-7, with TRBD2 matching 8 bases. CDR1 is DFQATT and CDR2 is SNEGSKA in the germline V gene (reference sequence). The CDR3 has 15 amino acids. The CDR3 protein is CSARDPGTSTYEHYF. In DNA form, the CDR3 reads TGCAGTGCTAGAGATCCGGGGACTAGTACCTACGAGCATTACTTC.

This chain uses TRBV20-1 with TRBJ2-7; D possibly corresponds to TRBD1 (6 bases). The CDR3 is 16 amino acids. CDR1 is DFQATT, CDR2 SNEGSKA, per germline (reference sequence). V lost 0 bases and J lost 0, with 15 bases in between. The CDR3 nucleotides read TGCAGTGCTAGAGACTATACCACAGGGACCTCCTACGAGCAGTACTTC. Its translation is CSARDYTTGTSYEQYF.

The chain has TRBV27 and TRBJ2-7; 10 positions match TRBD2. The V gene's germline CDR1 is MNHEY and CDR2 SMNVEV (reference sequence). The CDR3 covers 14 residues. V lost 5 bases, J lost 3 bases, and 4 bases stayed unmatched. CDR3 DNA: TGTGCCAGCAGTCAATGGACTAGCGGCTACGAGCAGTACTTC. Translated: CASSQWTSGYEQYF.

This clonotype has at least ten counts. The chain couples TRBV6-2 or TRBV6-3 to TRBJ2-5; D ambiguous. This CDR3 comprises 11 residues. The ends were cut back, 6 bases at V and 2 bases at J, with 4 bases in the middle. CDR1 and CDR2 from the germline V gene are MNHEY and SVGEGT. CDR3 bases: TGTGCCAGCAGCAAACAAGAGACCCAGTACTTC. Its translation: CASSKQETQYF.

This clonotype was detected ten times or more. The chain couples TRBV12-3 or TRBV12-4 to TRBJ2-2; the D gene is possibly TRBD1 (5 bases). Trimming shortened V by 3 bases and J by 6 bases, and 8 bases separated the two germline ends. The CDR3 length is 13 residues. CDR3 protein: CASSLGLAGELFF. The CDR3 DNA is TGTGCCAGCAGTTTGGGGCTCGCCGGGGAGCTGTTTTTT.

This clonotype was detected ten times or more. The genes are TRBV27 and TRBJ2-7; TRBD2 agrees at 9 bases. Germline loops: CDR1 MNHEY, CDR2 SMNVEV (reference sequence). This CDR3 contains 14 residues. The V segment lost 7 bases and the J segment 0 bases; nucleotides outside the gene matches: 4. The CDR3 sequence: CASTRAGGSYEQYF. Here the CDR3 DNA reads TGTGCCAGCACCCGAGCGGGGGGCTCCTACGAGCAGTACTTC.

Notes on this clonotype: The junction does not match germline at one end; this may be a read error. The chain has TRBV7-9 and TRBJ2-7, with 7 nucleotides matching TRBD1. The CDR3 sequence is 16 residues long. Germline V gene lookup returns CDR1 SEHNR and CDR2 FQNEAQ (reference sequence). Written as DNA, the CDR3 is TGTGCCAGCAGCCTCAGCCTTGAGACAGGGTCCTACGGGCAGTACTTC. Its protein is CASSLSLETGSYGQYF.

The V and J genes are TRBV7-8 and TRBJ1-2; D perhaps matches TRBD1 (5 bases). The CDR3 has 15 amino acids. Germline V gene sequence: CDR1 SGHVS, CDR2 FQNEAQ. V was cut by 1 base and J by 3 bases, with 12 bases left in between. CDR3 in amino acids: CASSLVPREYYGYTF. CDR3 nucleotides: TGTGCCAGCAGCTTAGTACCCAGGGAGTACTATGGCTACACCTTC. Supplemented by reference TRBV7-8 and TRBJ1-2, the full variable domain reads GAGVSQSPRYKVAKRGQDVALRCDPISGHVSLFWYQQALGQGPEFLTYFQNEAQLDKSGLPSDRFFAERPEGSVSTLKIQRTQQEDSAVYLCASSLVPREYYGYTFGSGTRLTVV.

The chain is built from TRBV19 and TRBJ1-2, with D perhaps matching TRBD1 (5 bases). From germline, CDR1 is LNHDA and CDR2 SQIVND (reference sequence). Between the trimmed V and J ends, which lost 9 bases and 7 bases, there was a span of 15 bases. This CDR3 spans 12 amino acids. The CDR3 region is CASGDSYVGYTF. Written as DNA, the CDR3 is TGTGCCAGCGGCGACAGCTACGTTGGCTACACCTTC.

This clonotype has more than one count but fewer than ten. The rearrangement joins TRBV7-9 to TRBJ2-2; tentative D call: TRBD2 (6 bases). Germline V CDR1 and CDR2: SEHNR, FQNEAQ (reference sequence). Trimming shortened V by 6 bases and J by 5 bases, and 22 bases separated the two germline ends. The CDR3 spans 17 residues. Written as DNA, the CDR3 is TGTGCCAGCAGTCCTTTGGTGGACTACCGATGGACCGGGGAGCTGTTTTTT. This sequence encodes CASSPLVDYRWTGELFF.

A note on this clonotype: A read error may account for a junction end that differs from germline. The J gene is TRBJ2-3, the V gene TRBV19, with D hard to call. This CDR3 spans 14 amino acids. Germline V gene sequence: CDR1 LNHDA, CDR2 SQIVND (reference sequence). CDR3 in DNA: TGTGCCCGTAGTATAACGGTTTACACAGATACGCAGTATTTT. Translated, it gives CARSITVYTDTQYF.